The rows below give T cell receptor beta chains drawn from one sample of a study of beta chain features in type 1 diabetes. Sequenced by immunoSEQ multiplex PCR; TCRdb stores in-frame clones only, minus some. The top ten clones hold roughly 0.6% of a sample with 400,000 or so clones, 8.5% to 10% of them seen once. The sample taken for sequencing was central memory CD4+ T cells from blood. Every receptor here comes from a man aged 30-40 years with type 1 diabetes. CDR3s include the opening cysteine and the closing phenylalanine or tryptophan. The order of the fields is CDR3 DNA, CDR3 protein, J gene, CDR3 length, V gene, D gene, clone size. The D gene is left open where the match is weak. A clone size is listed for some rows: how often the clone was seen (once, few, many), or a class if it is expanded.

TGTGCCAGTTCCCCGGGACAGGGGACGGGGGAGCTGTTTTTT | CASSPGQGTGELFF | TRBJ2-2 | 14 | TRBV28 | TRBD1 | .
TGTGCCAGCAGCGAAGATGCGGGATACAATGAGCAGTTCTTC | CASSEDAGYNEQFF | TRBJ2-1 | 14 | TRBV7-3 | . | many
TGTGCCAGCAGCCCTACAACAGGGGGCTCCGGAAACACCATATATTTT | CASSPTTGGSGNTIYF | TRBJ1-3 | 16 | TRBV5-4 | TRBD1 | few
TGTGCCAGCAGACGCTCCTATAATTCACCCCTCCACTTT | CASRRSYNSPLHF | TRBJ1-6 | 13 | TRBV28 | . | .
TGTGCCAGCATCGGGACAGGGGGGAGCTATGGCTACACCTTC | CASIGTGGSYGYTF | TRBJ1-2 | 14 | TRBV2 | TRBD1 | .
TGTGCCAGCAGCGCCTCCATGAACACTGAAGCTTTCTTT | CASSASMNTEAFF | TRBJ1-1 | 13 | TRBV5-8 | . | .
TGTGCCAGCAGCTACCCACTAGCAGCTTCCTACAATGAGCAGTTCTTC | CASSYPLAASYNEQFF | TRBJ2-1 | 16 | TRBV7-2 | . | .
TGTGCCAGCAGCTTGAGAGCGAACACTGAAGCTTTCTTT | CASSLRANTEAFF | TRBJ1-1 | 13 | TRBV7-6 | . | few
TGTGCCAGCAGTTACTCGAAAGCGGGGATAAAAGAGACCCAGTACTTC | CASSYSKAGIKETQYF | TRBJ2-5 | 16 | TRBV6-6 | TRBD2 | .
TGTGCCAGCAGCTTCGGTGCACAAGAGACCCAGTACTTC | CASSFGAQETQYF | TRBJ2-5 | 13 | TRBV11-1 | . | .
TGTGCCAGCAGCCAAGATCAGGGGCAGGGAGAAGAGACCCAGTACTTC | CASSQDQGQGEETQYF | TRBJ2-5 | 16 | TRBV14 | . | few
TGTGCCAGCAGCCCTACGGGCCCATTTAACACTGAAGCTTTCTTT | CASSPTGPFNTEAFF | TRBJ1-1 | 15 | TRBV5-6 | . | few
TGTGCCAGCAGTTATCGGCCAGGGGCTGGCGGGGAGCTGTTTTTT | CASSYRPGAGGELFF | TRBJ2-2 | 15 | TRBV6-5 | . | few
TGTGCCAGCAGCCGAATTGATCAGGAGGAGCAGTTCTTC | CASSRIDQEEQFF | TRBJ2-1 | 13 | TRBV4-2 | . | .
TGTGCCAGCAGCCAGGGACTAGCTGGAGTCGAGCAGTACTTC | CASSQGLAGVEQYF | TRBJ2-7 | 14 | TRBV4-2 | TRBD2 | .
TGTGCCAGCAGTCCAGCGAACACTGAAGCTTTCTTT | CASSPANTEAFF | TRBJ1-1 | 12 | TRBV6-6 | . | few
TGTGCCAGCTCACCAGGGCAGGAATCCTATGGCTACACCTTC | CASSPGQESYGYTF | TRBJ1-2 | 14 | TRBV18 | . | few
TGTGCCAGCAGCTTAGACACTGGAAACACCATATATTTT | CASSLDTGNTIYF | TRBJ1-3 | 13 | TRBV7-7 | . | few
TGTGCCAGCACCTTCCCGGGCAACTACGAGCAGTACTTC | CASTFPGNYEQYF | TRBJ2-7 | 13 | TRBV28 | . | medium-sized
TGTGCCAGCAGCCCCATCGGGACAGGGGGCCACGAGCAGTACTTC | CASSPIGTGGHEQYF | TRBJ2-7 | 15 | TRBV28 | TRBD1 | .
TGTGCCAGTACCAGCGTAGGACGGATACAGAACACTGAAGCTTTCTTT | CASTSVGRIQNTEAFF | TRBJ1-1 | 16 | TRBV19 | . | .
TGTGCCAGCAGTTTAGTTCACAGCAAAAACATTCAGTACTTC | CASSLVHSKNIQYF | TRBJ2-4 | 14 | TRBV28 | . | few
TGCAGCGCCGGGACAGTGGGGGATACGCAGTATTTT | CSAGTVGDTQYF | TRBJ2-3 | 12 | TRBV29-1 | TRBD1 | .
TGCGCCAGCAGCCCTGCAACAGGCCTCTCTGGAAACACCATATATTTT | CASSPATGLSGNTIYF | TRBJ1-3 | 16 | TRBV5-1 | . | .
TGTGCCAGCAGTTTATGGGGACAGGGGGCGATGGGTACGCAGTATTTT | CASSLWGQGAMGTQYF | TRBJ2-3 | 16 | TRBV28 | TRBD1 | many
TGTGCCTGGCAGGGGGCGGGCTATGGCTACACCTTC | CAWQGAGYGYTF | TRBJ1-2 | 12 | TRBV30 | TRBD1 | .
TGTGCCAGCAGTCTACAGGGGGTAACTGAAGCTTTCTTT | CASSLQGVTEAFF | TRBJ1-1 | 13 | TRBV2 | TRBD1 | .
TGTGCCAGCAGCTTAACGGAATCTTACGAGCAGTACTTC | CASSLTESYEQYF | TRBJ2-7 | 13 | TRBV11-2 | . | few
TGTGCCAGCAGGCGCCTCGATTTTGTAGGCGAAAGCGCTGAAGCTTTCTTT | CASRRLDFVGESAEAFF | TRBJ1-1 | 17 | TRBV4-2 | . | few